This T cell receptor (beta chain) was observed in a study of shared clonotypes between healthy human individuals. Across the study: Each donor had three CD4 naive, three CD4 memory, two CD8 naive and one CD8 memory plate.

Regarding this clone: Other DNA sequences in this specimen translate into the identical CDR3.

CD45RO-negative, CCR7-positively selected cells formed the naive CD8 fraction, excluding terminally differentiated effector memory CD45RA+ cells. Trimming removed 6 bases at V and 0 bases at J, with 6 bases between. The CDR3 spans 13 residues. CDR1 is MNHEY and CDR2 is SMNVEV in the germline V gene (reference sequence). Using immunoSEQ multiplex PCR, the repertoire was profiled, and TCRdb retains in-frame clones only, with some absent. The sample lists roughly 770,000 clones; 95% to 97% were seen once. The source is a man aged 25-45 years in good health. The material sequenced was naive CD8+ T cells sorted from blood. V and J are TRBV27 and TRBJ2-1, with D hard to call. The chain's CDR3 is CASSWGSYNEQFF. CDR3 DNA sequence: TGTGCCAGCAGCTGGGGCTCCTACAATGAGCAGTTCTTC.